This T cell receptor beta chain was retrieved from a study of cytomegalovirus exposure and HLA in healthy donors (dated by TCRdb to between 2016 and 2019). Notes on the research overall: An earlier analysis of some 600 of the donors reported about 280 Gb of sequence data and 90 million to 120 million unique TCR beta sequences obtained from approximately 180 million T cells. The study combined high-throughput TCR immunosequencing, statistical association of individual TCRs with disease status, and machine learning to predict cytomegalovirus infection status. An earlier analysis of 500 to 750 of the donors applied high-throughput TCR beta sequencing to assess whether each TCR beta V gene segment acted as functional or pseudogenic. Typing coverage differed by locus: A, B, C, DRB1 and DQB1 were typed in roughly 620-630 donors, DQA1 in 500 to 550, DPA1 in 600 to 610, and DPB1 in 450 to 490. Roughly 300 gigabases of sequencing data and approximately 91 million unique TCR sequences made up an early release that covered approximately 700 HLA-typed donors. On average, about 240,000 unique TCR beta nucleotide sequences were sequenced per donor among more than 350 genotyped donors of the cohort, with roughly 18% of those sequences being non-productive. The study was designed to test whether signatures of past pathogen exposure could be identified by cataloging public T cell receptors. Rather than drawing on any new phenotypic data, the later analysis identified candidate immune exposures from TCR beta sequences and the way those sequences occurred across donors. Every repertoire in the discovery cohort had been generated on one and the same sequencing platform. Along with the roughly 670-subject first cohort, a separate validation cohort of some 130 different subjects was used. Both class I and class II loci were covered by HLA typing, at four-digit resolution. Genome-wide SNP genotypes for about 65% of the 666 donors were used in a later genetic analysis, which treated that subset as a discovery cohort. Several DR-DQ haplotypes were treated as single units for association and clustering because of strong linkage in the cohort. The study profiled the T cell repertoires of fewer than 850 subjects by immunosequencing and related them to cytomegalovirus serostatus. A later analysis re-examined previously published TCR beta repertoires from 610 or so donors and added high-resolution HLA genotyping to investigate patterns of TCR occurrence. Alongside the repertoire data, information on donor age, sex, ethnicity and CMV serostatus was compiled. The genetic ancestry cluster associated with self-reported Caucasian donors included 81% of the approximately 430 genotyped donors.

Overall study outcomes, separate from this receptor: Because some donors lacked HLA typing at each locus, the association tests relied only on the typed subset. A further reported finding was that TCR beta sequences accurately predicted the HLA-A and HLA-B alleles for most subjects in the first cohort. In a later analysis, HLA-associated TCR beta chains showed more clonal expansion and lower generation probabilities than non-associated chains that were equally common. The study gave a list of 150 to 200 TCR beta chains associated with cytomegalovirus. Presence/absence analyses assumed roughly uniform sequencing depth across donors, an assumption that may not hold. In vitro tests confirmed that a few of the cytomegalovirus-associated TCR beta chains recognize cytomegalovirus antigens. Assigning TCR associations to individual alleles was difficult when HLA alleles, especially DR and DQ, strongly co-occurred. According to a later analysis, TCR association rates differed among HLA loci, with DRB1 alleles showing the most associated TCRs and HLA-C alleles showing the fewest. An earlier analysis of roughly 570 of the donors showed that most TCR beta V segments appeared in productive rearrangements either about 90% or about 30% of the time, which broadly matched IMGT annotations. In a later analysis, 15,000 to 20,000 TCR beta sequences were associated with specific HLA alleles at a false discovery rate of 0.05. According to a later genetic analysis, donors in an Asian-associated ancestry cluster had fewer N-insertions in productive TCRs than the approximately 710-donor mean. According to a later analysis, parvovirus B19, influenza, CMV and Epstein-Barr virus appeared linked to several top co-occurrence clusters. A later analysis found that most CMV-associated TCR beta chains appeared HLA-restricted, with HLA associations seemingly driven largely by CMV exposure. CMV serostatus was the only immune exposure information available for the cohort. In this cohort, only TCR beta chains were sequenced, and detectable features were limited by the absence of alpha or paired-chain data. Linkage disequilibrium might explain the correlated functional status among segregating V segments, but an unknown experimental factor could not be excluded. The authors suggested that the approach could potentially be extended to other disease states and immunological phenotypes. A group of highly shared sequence variants was considered likely to be a technical artifact of the sequencing pipeline. Across donors, most TCR sequences were observed very rarely, whereas some public TCRs were present in many individuals. A later genetic analysis associated a missense DCLRE1C variant with V-gene and J-gene trimming of TCR beta chains, and an independent cohort replicated the association. The classifier was reported to diagnose cytomegalovirus status with high specificity and sensitivity in both the original cohort and the validation cohort. Because counts were too low, approximately 18 rarely observed V segments, including chromosome 9 orphons, were excluded from the earlier analysis of 500 to 700 of the donors.

In total, 666 healthy bone marrow donors made up the cohort. At the time of sampling, all cohort members were nominally healthy, though unrecorded immune exposures were likely present. The donor tested CMV seropositive and was one of the 289 seropositive cohort members. A peripheral blood sample was provided by each donor, and peripheral blood mononuclear cells were used for TCR beta sequencing. The Qiagen DNeasy Blood Extraction Kit was used to extract genomic DNA from the blood cell samples. As for this clone: What antigen it recognizes has not been identified.

The library was obtained by the immunoSEQ multiplex PCR assay. The multiplex PCR relied on a mix of 60 forward primers for TCR Vbeta segments and 13 reverse primers for TCR Jbeta segments. The CDR3 region of rearranged TCR beta genes was amplified from genomic DNA by a multiplex PCR assay. The amplified TCR beta libraries were sequenced on the Illumina HiSeq System as 87-base-pair reads. The paper's processing steps were these. Across the 500 to 700 repertoires, a later analysis counted approximately 75 million unique TCR beta chains, around 11 million of which were shared by at least two donors. To remove PCR and sequencing errors, raw reads were error-corrected and collapsed into unique sequences using a nearest-neighbor algorithm that merged closely related sequences. Alignment of CDR3 sequences to IMGT reference sequences was used to assign V, D and J gene segments. For a sequence to be retained, at least a six-nucleotide match to both a V gene segment and a J gene segment was required. A rearrangement counted as productive if the CDR3 had no stop codons and remained in frame with V and J, and every other rearrangement counted as non-productive. Following IMGT convention, CDR3 was defined as the stretch from the second conserved V-encoded cysteine to the conserved J-encoded phenylalanine. The earlier analysis of about 590 of the donors excluded sequences that lacked an unambiguous match to a single V gene segment. In an earlier analysis of roughly 600 of the donors, a V segment was called functional when productive rearrangements were above 56.7%, and segregating when the standard deviation between donors exceeded 5%. A statistical classification framework was built for diagnosing cytomegalovirus status from the catalog of TCR beta chain sequences. In a later analysis, V and J genes were assigned by comparing TCR nucleotide sequences against IMGT/GENE-DB human TR gene sequences. A later analysis assigned CDR3 sequences and most-parsimonious VDJ recombination scenarios with the TCRdist pipeline. A later analysis defined each TCR beta chain by its CDR3 amino acid sequence plus V-gene family, and excluded reads lacking a unique V-gene family. A later analysis removed 500 to 650 highly shared, low-generation-probability nucleotide sequences to deal with suspected cross-contamination and a sequencing artifact. In a later analysis, a clonal expansion index for each public chain was calculated from normalized within-repertoire ranks of inferred template counts. In a later analysis, generation probabilities were computed with a VDJ recombination model fitted to out-of-frame rearrangements, and the resulting probabilities were checked against IGoR. In a later analysis, TCR-TCR, TCR-HLA and TCR-CMV co-occurrence was scored with hypergeometric tests, and a repertoire-size bias correction was applied to TCR pairs. To estimate false discovery rates, a later analysis permuted the HLA or CMV assignments 20 times. In a later analysis, co-occurring TCRs were grouped with DBSCAN, and TCRdist sequence similarity was added when clustering was performed within HLA-allele-positive subsets. Co-occurrence clustering excluded repertoires with fewer than 30,000 or more than 120,000 public chains, plus five with anomalous nucleotide sharing. TCRdb re-hosts the immuneACCESS table, in-frame sequences only. Its copies lack some clones; in the studies checked, an unresolved V gene accounts for under half of them, and the cause for the rest is not known. D and trimming were read from the DNA, whereas the V and J calls and clone size are those reported in that table. This sample's table has entries for tens of thousands of clones. The ten largest clones take up roughly 3.8% of the sample.

This clonotype was obtained from a female donor in good health and CMV-seropositive. The sample consisted of PBMCs.

The CDR3 sequence is CASSTQGYEQYF. Here is the DNA: TGTGCCAGCAGCACCCAGGGTTACGAGCAGTACTTC. The chain employs TRBV7-9 and TRBJ2-7; the D region possibly corresponds to TRBD1 (5 bases align). Per the germline V gene (reference sequence), SEHNR is the CDR1 and FQNEAQ is the CDR2. The cysteine opens and the phenylalanine closes a CDR3 of 12 amino acids. Just CDR3 DNA is preserved here, 36 bases in frame from base 1. Trimming at the junction amounts to 5 bases on V and 4 bases on J, and the germline ends lie 9 bases apart. The full variable domain, completed from the reference TRBV7-9 and TRBJ2-7 proteins outside the CDR3, reads DTGVSQNPRHKITKRGQNVTFRCDPISEHNRLYWYRQTLGQGPEFLTYFQNEAQLEKSRLLSDRFSAERPKGSFSTLEIQRTEQGDSAMYLCASSTQGYEQYFGPGTRLTVT.